This TCR beta chain originates from a study of blood T cell repertoires in COVID-19. In the study overall: Acute and convalescent COVID-19 samples came from the United States, Italy and Spain. Sample material is recorded as cDNA or gDNA derived from T cells, B-cell-depleted T cells, or PBMCs.

This CDR3 region has 17 residues. Germline assignment: CDR1 DFQATT and CDR2 SNEGSKA (reference sequence). V lost 3 bases and J lost 2, with 20 bases in between. The study drew participants aged 18 to 89 years from about two dozen US areas. Two negative PCRs, clearance, or symptom resolution had been documented for recovered Cohort 3 donors. Data came from immunoSEQ multiplex PCR; TCRdb stores just in-frame clones and leaves some out. The top ten clones hold 11% of a sample with over 200,000 clones, around nine tenths of them seen once. The TCR comes from a man aged 30-40 years who had recovered from COVID-19. The chain carries TRBV20-1 and TRBJ2-1; TRBD1 is a possible D gene (5 bases). Sequenced material: PBMCs or T cells enriched from blood (not recorded which). CDR3 sequence (DNA): TGCAGTGCTAGTAAGATCCGCACAGGTGTGGCCTACAATGAGCAGTTCTTC. Translation: CSASKIRTGVAYNEQFF.